A single sample gave rise to the 24 T cell receptor beta chains below, sequenced in a study of blood T cells in healthy people across ages. A second about 6 to 12 cycle PCR used barcoded and J-beta primers. TCRdb fed the 5' RACE reads into MiXCR, producing one record per CDR3 protein. The sample records under 1,000,000 distinct CDR3 sequences, 35% to 60% being singletons. The sequencing sample was made of blood. Receptor source: a man at least 80 years old in good health.

The J gene is TRBJ2-1, the V gene TRBV30; D unresolved. CDR1 and CDR2 (germline): GTSNPN, SVGIG (reference sequence). V lost 0 bases to trimming and J lost 7 bases, with 13 bases between them. The CDR3 contains 14 residues. CDR3 in amino acids: CAWSVPGRRNEQFF. As DNA, the CDR3 is TGTGCCTGGAGTGTACCGGGTAGGCGGAATGAGCAGTTCTTC.

This chain links TRBV7-9 with TRBJ2-7; 11 nucleotides match TRBD2. The CDR3 is made up of 17 amino acids. Looked up from germline, CDR1 is SEHNR and CDR2 is FQNEAQ (reference sequence). With V trimmed by 2 bases and J by 1 base, 7 bases remained unmatched. The CDR3 coding sequence is TGTGCCAGCAGCTTACCCAATCTAGCGGGAGGTTCCTACGAGCAGTACTTC. Residues: CASSLPNLAGGSYEQYF.

This clonotype was detected many times. The chain is built from TRBV6-5 and TRBJ2-6, with a weak D call TRBD1 (5 bases). The V end was cut by 0 bases, the J end by 4 bases, with 10 bases between. CDR3 size: 16 residues. CDR1 is MNHEY and CDR2 is SVGAGI in the germline V gene. The CDR3 here is CASSYSQGSGANVLTF. CDR3 bases: TGTGCCAGCAGTTACTCGCAGGGATCCGGGGCCAACGTCCTGACTTTC.

The gene calls are TRBV20-1 and TRBJ2-5, with 13 bases that match TRBD2. Losses at the gene ends were 4 bases for V and 5 bases for J; bases not matched to a gene: 19. Germline lookup yields CDR1 DFQATT and CDR2 SNEGSKA (reference sequence). There are 19 residues in the CDR3. Written as DNA, the CDR3 is TGCAGTGCTAACGTCCCGGGACTAGCGGGAAAGGGGGCATGGGAGACCCAGTACTTC. It encodes CSANVPGLAGKGAWETQYF.

The V call is TRBV5-6, the J call TRBJ1-2; 11 nucleotides agree with TRBD1. Losses at the gene ends were 6 bases for V and 7 bases for J; bases not matched to a gene: 14. Germline CDR1 SGHDT, CDR2 YYEEEE. This CDR3 spans 16 amino acids. CDR3 region: CASNPPWTGGESGYTF. CDR3 coding DNA: TGTGCCAGCAACCCCCCCTGGACAGGGGGCGAGAGTGGCTACACCTTC.

CDR3 DNA sequence: TGTGCCAGCAGCCAAAGGACAGGGCATGAAAAACTGTTTTTT. This translates into CASSQRTGHEKLFF. This chain connects TRBV7-2 to TRBJ1-4; 8 bases map to TRBD1. The CDR3 is 14 amino acids. CDR1 is SGHTA and CDR2 is FQGNSA in the germline V gene. V lost 5 bases and J lost 6; bases outside the gene matches: 5.

V and J are TRBV28 and TRBJ1-1, with D unclear. V dropped 5 bases and J dropped 1 base, with 11 bases sitting between them. The CDR3 runs to 14 residues. Germline V gene data show CDR1 as MDHEN and CDR2 as SYDVKM. The CDR3 sequence: CASSPLDSNTEAFF. DNA for the CDR3: TGTGCCAGCAGTCCATTGGACTCGAACACTGAAGCTTTCTTT.

The chain is built from TRBV6-6 and TRBJ2-4; D is possibly TRBD1 (6 bases). This CDR3 is 14 amino acids long. Trimming took off 6 bases at V and 0 bases at J, with 9 bases between the two ends. The germline V gene encodes CDR1 MNHNY and CDR2 SVGAGI (reference sequence). CDR3 nucleotide sequence: TGTGCCAGCAGGCCAGGGGAAGCCAAAAACATTCAGTACTTC. Amino acid sequence: CASRPGEAKNIQYF.

CDR3 region: CASSSGYTDTQYF. CDR3 DNA: TGTGCCAGCAGCTCCGGCTATACAGATACGCAGTATTTT. The chain is built from TRBV7-2 and TRBJ2-3; D remains ambiguous. In germline, CDR1 is SGHTA, CDR2 FQGNSA. This CDR3 comprises 13 residues. Trimming left V 4 bases short and J 3 bases short, with 8 bases between.

V usage is TRBV10-3 and J usage is TRBJ2-7; 11 bases match TRBD2. Germline values: CDR1 ENHRY, CDR2 SYGVKD. V lost 4 bases and J lost 4; bases outside the gene matches: 6. There are 15 residues in the CDR3. CDR3 sequence reads: CAISATSGGYYEQYF. The CDR3, as DNA: TGTGCCATCAGTGCTACTAGCGGGGGTTATTACGAGCAGTACTTC.

The chain employs TRBV4-3 and TRBJ2-1, with 10 bases aligning to TRBD1. CDR3 length: 17 residues. In germline, CDR1 is LGHNA, CDR2 YSLEER. With 1 base clipped from V and 3 bases from J, the junction kept 6 bases outside the gene matches. CDR3 loop: CASSQGAGTGDYNEQFF. The CDR3 nucleotides read TGCGCCAGCAGCCAAGGGGCCGGGACAGGGGACTACAATGAGCAGTTCTTC.

The V gene is TRBV20-1, the J gene TRBJ2-6, with 7 bases fitting TRBD2. Per germline, CDR1 DFQATT and CDR2 SNEGSKA (reference sequence). The CDR3 length is 17 residues. J lost 4 bases, V lost 3 bases, and 12 bases had no gene match. CDR3 bases: TGCAGTGCTAGTCTAGCGGCGGACCAAGGGGGGGCCAACGTCCTGACTTTC. It specifies CSASLAADQGGANVLTF.

The chain combines TRBV29-1 with TRBJ2-1, with 12 positions matching TRBD1. Germline lookup yields CDR1 SQVTM and CDR2 ANQGSEA. This CDR3 is 16 amino acids long. J gave up 6 bases and V 0 bases, and 6 bases lay outside the gene matches. CDR3 DNA: TGCAGCGTTGAAGATCGGGACAGGGGGCTCCTCAATGAGCAGTTCTTC. Translation: CSVEDRDRGLLNEQFF.

The chain employs TRBV27 and TRBJ2-1, with D maybe TRBD1 (5 bases). Trimming stripped 6 bases from V and 0 bases from J, with 12 bases between. This CDR3 contains 15 residues. The germline CDR1 and CDR2 sequences are MNHEY and SMNVEV (reference sequence). CDR3 in DNA: TGTGCCAGCAGCCGTGGGGCCTTCTCCTACAATGAGCAGTTCTTC. This translates into CASSRGAFSYNEQFF.

Concerning this clonotype: Since a much larger clone is just one base distant, this may be a read error. The J gene is TRBJ2-1, the V gene TRBV20-1; D is uncertain. CDR3 length equals 15 residues. Per germline, CDR1 DFQATT and CDR2 SNEGSKA (reference sequence). The CDR3 coding sequence is TGCAGTGCTAGGGCGGCAAGTTCGTGGTACAATAAGCAGTTCTTC. It translates to CSARAASSWYNKQFF.

The V and J genes are TRBV7-2 and TRBJ1-2, with a possible D match to TRBD1 (5 bases). Germline-derived CDR1 and CDR2 are SGHTA and FQGNSA. The CDR3 contains 14 residues. V was shortened by 2 bases and J by 4 bases, with 11 bases between the two germline ends. In nucleotides, the CDR3 is TGTGCCAGCAGCTTACAGGGATTCTCCTATGGCTACACCTTC. Amino acids: CASSLQGFSYGYTF.

V and J are TRBV7-2 and TRBJ1-2, with a weak D call TRBD1 (6 bases). Germline CDR1 and CDR2: SGHTA and FQGNSA. Between the trimmed V and J ends, which lost 5 bases and 7 bases, there was a span of 17 bases. This CDR3 contains 14 residues. The CDR3 reads CASSLRAGDFGYTF. CDR3 DNA: TGTGCCAGCAGCCTTCGGGCAGGGGATTTTGGCTACACCTTC.

This clonotype was picked up many times. V gene TRBV28 combines with J gene TRBJ2-7, with 12 bases matching TRBD2. Per the germline V gene, CDR1 is MDHEN and CDR2 is SYDVKM. The CDR3 length is 15 residues. Losses at the gene ends were 10 bases for V and 4 bases for J; bases not matched to a gene: 11. The CDR3 bases are TGTGCCATCGAGGGGGGGACTAGCGGGCGGTACGAGCAGTACTTC. Protein: CAIEGGTSGRYEQYF. The full variable domain, its missing parts supplied by reference TRBV28 and TRBJ2-7, is DVKVTQSSRYLVKRTGEKVFLECVQDMDHENMFWYRQDPGLGLRLIYFSYDVKMKEKGDIPEGYSVSREKKERFSLILESASTNQTSMYLCAIEGGTSGRYEQYFGPGTRLTVT.

This clonotype was counted a few times. This sequence joins TRBV20-1 and TRBJ2-3; 13 nucleotides line up with TRBD2. This CDR3 has 17 residues. V lost 3 bases, J lost 3 bases, and 9 bases stayed unmatched. Germline V gene data show CDR1 as DFQATT and CDR2 as SNEGSKA (reference sequence). CDR3 sequence: CSARGRTSGSRTDTQYF. CDR3 in DNA: TGCAGTGCTAGGGGAAGGACTAGCGGGAGTAGAACAGATACGCAGTATTTT.

A few counts support this clonotype. V is TRBV20-1 and J is TRBJ2-7, with D uncertain. CDR1 is DFQATT, CDR2 SNEGSKA, per germline (reference sequence). Trimming removed 1 base from V and 3 bases from J, with 7 bases in between. The CDR3 has 12 amino acids. CDR3 DNA: TGCAGTGCTAGAGTGAGTGACTACGAGCAGTACTTC. Protein product: CSARVSDYEQYF.

This clonotype has only a few counts. The J gene is TRBJ2-1, the V gene TRBV20-1; 16 bases agree with TRBD2. V shed 4 bases and J 4 bases; nucleotides not matched to a gene: 7. CDR1 is DFQATT and CDR2 is SNEGSKA in the germline V gene (reference sequence). The CDR3 is 17 amino acids. The CDR3 DNA follows: TGCAGTGCTAAAGCTGGGACTAGCGGGAGGGATTACAATGAGCAGTTCTTC. It translates to CSAKAGTSGRDYNEQFF.

V usage is TRBV7-2 and J usage is TRBJ1-2, with 9 nucleotides matching TRBD1. The germline V gene has CDR1 SGHTA and CDR2 FQGNSA. J lost 8 bases, V lost 2 bases, and 3 bases had no gene match. The CDR3 runs 13 residues. CDR3 loop: CASSLRQGGGYTF. DNA for the CDR3: TGTGCCAGCAGCTTACGACAGGGGGGCGGCTACACCTTC.

This clonotype showed up just once. A much larger clone sits a single nucleotide away, making a read error possible. This chain connects TRBV11-3 to TRBJ2-1; TRBD1 is a possible D gene (5 bases). The J call may be in error: the DNA end matches TRBJ2-7 better. The CDR3 length is 15 residues. Looked up from germline, CDR1 is SGHNT and CDR2 is YENEEA. The CDR3 region has the DNA TGTGCCAGCAGCTTAAGGGGTAACTCCTACAATGAGCAGTACTTC. Its protein product is CASSLRGNSYNEQYF.

The chain has TRBV7-2 and TRBJ1-2; 12 nucleotides match TRBD1. The germline V gene has CDR1 SGHTA and CDR2 FQGNSA. The length of the CDR3 is 16 residues. J was trimmed by 8 bases and V by 2 bases; bases with no gene match: 9. This CDR3 is CASSLRGQGAGQGYTF. CDR3 DNA: TGTGCCAGCAGCTTACGGGGACAGGGGGCAGGTCAGGGCTACACCTTC. Filled out from reference TRBV7-2 and TRBJ1-2, the complete variable domain reads GAGVSQSPSNKVTEKGKDVELRCDPISGHTALYWYRQSLGQGLEFLIYFQGNSAPDKSGLPSDRFSAERTGGSVSTLTIQRTQQEDSAVYLCASSLRGQGAGQGYTFGSGTRLTVV.